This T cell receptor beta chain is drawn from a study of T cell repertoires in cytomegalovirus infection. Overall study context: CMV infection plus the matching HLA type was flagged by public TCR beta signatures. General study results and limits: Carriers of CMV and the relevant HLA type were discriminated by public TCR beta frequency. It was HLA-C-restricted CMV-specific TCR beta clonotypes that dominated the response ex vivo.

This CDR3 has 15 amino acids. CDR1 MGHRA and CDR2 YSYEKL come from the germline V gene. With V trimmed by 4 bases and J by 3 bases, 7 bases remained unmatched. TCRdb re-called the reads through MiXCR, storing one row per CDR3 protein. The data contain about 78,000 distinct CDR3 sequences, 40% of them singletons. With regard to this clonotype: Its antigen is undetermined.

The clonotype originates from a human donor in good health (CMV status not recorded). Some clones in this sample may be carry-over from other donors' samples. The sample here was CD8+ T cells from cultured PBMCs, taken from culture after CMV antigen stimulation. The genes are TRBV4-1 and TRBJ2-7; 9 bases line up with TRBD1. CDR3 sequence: CASSPYGQGLYEQYF. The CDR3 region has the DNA TGCGCCAGCAGCCCATACGGACAGGGGCTCTACGAGCAGTACTTC.